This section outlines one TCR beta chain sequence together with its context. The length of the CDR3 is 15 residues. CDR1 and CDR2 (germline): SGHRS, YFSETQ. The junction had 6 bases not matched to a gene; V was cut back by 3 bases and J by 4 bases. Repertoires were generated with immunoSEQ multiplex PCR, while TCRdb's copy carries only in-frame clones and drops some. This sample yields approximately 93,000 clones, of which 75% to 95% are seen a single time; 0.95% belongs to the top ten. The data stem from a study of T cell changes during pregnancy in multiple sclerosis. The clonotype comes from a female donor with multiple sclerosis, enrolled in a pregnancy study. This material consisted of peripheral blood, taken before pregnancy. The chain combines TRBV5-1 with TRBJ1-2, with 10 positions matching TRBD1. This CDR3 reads CASSSSGTGAYGYTF. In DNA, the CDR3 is TGCGCCAGCAGCTCTTCCGGGACAGGGGCCTATGGCTACACCTTC.